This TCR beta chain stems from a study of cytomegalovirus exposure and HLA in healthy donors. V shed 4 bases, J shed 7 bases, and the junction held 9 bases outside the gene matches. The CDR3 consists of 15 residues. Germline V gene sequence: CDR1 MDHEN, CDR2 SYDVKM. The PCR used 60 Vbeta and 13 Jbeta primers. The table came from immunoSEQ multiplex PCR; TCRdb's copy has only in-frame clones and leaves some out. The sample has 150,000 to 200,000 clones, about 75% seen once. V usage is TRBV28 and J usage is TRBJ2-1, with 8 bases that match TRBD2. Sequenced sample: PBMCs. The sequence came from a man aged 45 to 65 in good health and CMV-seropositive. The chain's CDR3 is CASSSSGTSLNEQFF. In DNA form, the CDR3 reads TGTGCCAGCAGTTCCTCCGGGACTAGTTTAAATGAGCAGTTCTTC. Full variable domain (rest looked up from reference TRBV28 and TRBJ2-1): DVKVTQSSRYLVKRTGEKVFLECVQDMDHENMFWYRQDPGLGLRLIYFSYDVKMKEKGDIPEGYSVSREKKERFSLILESASTNQTSMYLCASSSSGTSLNEQFFGPGTRLTVL.